The T cell receptor beta chain under discussion was sequenced for a study of T cells in Graves' hyperthyroidism and ophthalmopathy. V was trimmed by 2 bases and J by 0 bases, leaving 5 bases between them. Germline CDR1 SGHVS, CDR2 FQNEAQ. This CDR3 spans 14 amino acids. Uncontrolled infections, other autoimmune diseases, pregnancy or lactation led to exclusion of patients. What was amplified from RNA transcripts were TCR beta CDR3 regions. The HTBI set primed first-round TCR CDR3 RT-PCR. One entry per CDR3 protein, called by TCRdb with MiXCR from the multiplex PCR reads. This sample carries approximately 400,000 distinct CDR3 sequences, roughly 25% of them seen once, and the ten largest clones take around 79%. This clonotype was found many times.

Sequencing was done on a sample of blood. The chain couples TRBV7-8 to TRBJ2-1; no clear D. This clonotype was obtained from a man aged 45-60 years with Graves' hyperthyroidism. The CDR3, as DNA: TGTGCCAGCAGCTTACTGAGCTCCTACAATGAGCAGTTCTTC. It is translated as CASSLLSSYNEQFF. The whole variable domain, filled in from reference TRBV7-8 and TRBJ2-1, reads GAGVSQSPRYKVAKRGQDVALRCDPISGHVSLFWYQQALGQGPEFLTYFQNEAQLDKSGLPSDRFFAERPEGSVSTLKIQRTQQEDSAVYLCASSLLSSYNEQFFGPGTRLTVL.